This entry is about one TCR beta chain. The antigen is not known. Since a much larger clone is just one base distant, this may be a read error. The sample comes from a study of blood T cells in healthy people across ages. A second 7 to 11 cycle PCR used barcoded and J-beta primers. TCRdb used MiXCR to reprocess the 5' RACE reads, holding one entry per CDR3 protein. This sample has roughly 930,000 distinct CDR3 sequences; under 50% occur once, and the top ten carry over 10%. With each sample, at least 5 micrograms of total RNA were extracted. Study-wide findings and caveats: With age, beta diversity per million T cells declined roughly linearly, significantly by approximately 40. TCR beta diversity correlated strongly with naive T cell percentage.

The V end was cut by 5 bases, the J end by 11 bases, with 27 bases between. CDR1 is SGHTA and CDR2 is FQGTGA in the germline V gene. CDR3 length: 16 residues. The clonotype comes from a young man in good health. This chain links TRBV7-3 with TRBJ2-5, with a tentative D call TRBD2 (5 bases). Sequencing was carried out using blood. CDR3 residues: CASSPGRAQSRYKQYF. The CDR3 nucleotides are TGTGCCAGCAGCCCTGGGCGGGCCCAATCGAGGTACAAGCAGTACTTC.